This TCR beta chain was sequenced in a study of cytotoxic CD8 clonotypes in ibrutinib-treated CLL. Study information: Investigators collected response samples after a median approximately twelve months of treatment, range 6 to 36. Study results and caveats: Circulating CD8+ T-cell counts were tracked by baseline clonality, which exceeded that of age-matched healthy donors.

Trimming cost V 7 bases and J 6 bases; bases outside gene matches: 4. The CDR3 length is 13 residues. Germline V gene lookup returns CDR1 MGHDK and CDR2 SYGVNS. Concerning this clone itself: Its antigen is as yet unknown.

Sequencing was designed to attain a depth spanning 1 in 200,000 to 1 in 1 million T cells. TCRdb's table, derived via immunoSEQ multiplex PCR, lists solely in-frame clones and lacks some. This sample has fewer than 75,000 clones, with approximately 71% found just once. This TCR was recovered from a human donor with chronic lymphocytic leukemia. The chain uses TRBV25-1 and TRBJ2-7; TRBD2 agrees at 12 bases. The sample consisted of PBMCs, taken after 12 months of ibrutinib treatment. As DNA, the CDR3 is TGTGCCAGCAACCCTAGCGGGAGGGTCGAGCAGTACTTC. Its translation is CASNPSGRVEQYF.